This TCR beta chain was sequenced for a study of OX40 agonist ivuxolimab in advanced cancers. About the research overall: Partial responses occurred in three patients (one hepatocellular carcinoma, two cutaneous melanoma). Study-wide results and limits: Clones of CD4+ and CD8+ blood T cells grew by week 6 at doses of 0.1 to 3.0 mg/kg.

Patients with a history of autoimmune disease or on systemic immunosuppression were excluded. Patients had blood sampled at baseline and again on cycle 4 day 1 and cycle 7 day 1. Between the trimmed V and J ends, which lost 5 bases and 4 bases, there was a span of 16 bases. The CDR3 spans 15 residues. Germline V gene sequence: CDR1 SGHAT, CDR2 FQNNGV. As concerns this clone: Its antigen is currently unknown.

Clones were read by immunoSEQ multiplex PCR, and TCRdb kept only the in-frame ones, dropping some. The table has approximately 50,000 clones, roughly 87% seen once. The V call is TRBV11-2, the J call TRBJ2-3, with D possibly TRBD2 on 7 matching bases. The sample in question was CD4+ or CD8+ T cells sorted from blood, obtained in a trial of the OX40 agonist ivuxolimab. The receptor comes from an adult with an advanced solid tumor such as melanoma, head and neck, liver or kidney cancer. This chain's CDR3 is CASSPWGGRSDTQYF. The CDR3, as DNA: TGTGCCAGCAGCCCTTGGGGGGGGCGATCAGATACGCAGTATTTT.